The rows below give T cell receptor beta chains drawn from one sample of a study of blood T cell repertoires in COVID-19. Clones were read by immunoSEQ multiplex PCR, and TCRdb kept only the in-frame ones, dropping some. This table has 150,000 or so clones, approximately 80% appearing once. Input material: peripheral blood. The receptors were sampled from a human donor with acute or convalescent COVID-19. The donor label of this sample is uncertain. Each CDR3 is given with its conserved first and last residue. A D gene is named only where the DNA matches it firmly. Not all rows give a size; the values are once, few, many and, for expanded clones, a class.

>NA|TRBV5-4|TRBJ2-7|NA
TGTGCCAGCAGCTTTGGCTTCGGGGTGAGCTCCTACGAGCAGTACTTC
CASSFGFGVSSYEQYF
>few|TRBV5-1|TRBJ2-3|TRBD1
TGCGCCAGCAGCCCACAGGGGATTGGAACAGATACGCAGTATTTT
CASSPQGIGTDTQYF
>NA|TRBV10-3|TRBJ1-2|TRBD1
TGTGCCACCTTGCCCCCGGACAGGGCCTATGGCTACACCTTC
CATLPPDRAYGYTF
>NA|TRBV6-5|TRBJ1-1|NA
TGTGCCAGCAGCCTCTGGGGAGGGGAGGGAGCTTTCTTT
CASSLWGGEGAFF
>NA|TRBV7-6|TRBJ2-7|TRBD1
TGTGCCAGCAGCACAGGGGGCGGGAGCTCCTACGAGCAGTACTTC
CASSTGGGSSYEQYF
>NA|TRBV2|TRBJ2-2|NA
TGTGCCAGCGGGGCTTACACCGGGGAGCTGTTTTTT
CASGAYTGELFF
>NA|TRBV7-8|TRBJ1-1|TRBD1
TGTGCCAGCAGCCCCAGGACAGGGGAGGGCGGGGTAGCTTTCTTT
CASSPRTGEGGVAFF
>NA|TRBV7-6|TRBJ1-1|NA
TGTGCCAGCTTCGGACAGACGAACACTGAAGCTTTCTTT
CASFGQTNTEAFF
>NA|TRBV5-1|TRBJ1-2|NA
TGCGCCAGCAGCTTCGGCAGGGGAAACTATGGCTACACCTTC
CASSFGRGNYGYTF
>NA|TRBV6-1|TRBJ1-1|NA
TGTGCCAGCAGTGGGGGTAGGGGGGGCCCCCTGAACACTGAAGCTTTCTTT
CASSGGRGGPLNTEAFF
>few|TRBV6-5|TRBJ1-5|NA
TGTGCCAGCAGTTACGGGGGGAATCAGCCCCAGCATTTT
CASSYGGNQPQHF
>NA|TRBV27|TRBJ1-2|TRBD1
TGTGCCAGCAGTCTTGGACAGGGGGCGGGTGGCTACACCTTC
CASSLGQGAGGYTF
>NA|TRBV6-5|TRBJ1-3|NA
TGTGCCAGCAGTTCTCGACAGTTTCTCTCTGGAAACACCATATATTTT
CASSSRQFLSGNTIYF
>NA|TRBV5-6|TRBJ1-2|NA
TGTGCCAGCAGCTCTAGCTATGGCTACACCTTC
CASSSSYGYTF
>few|TRBV15|TRBJ1-2|NA
TGTGCCACCAGCAGAGATCAAGGGGCGTTATCCTATGGCTACACCTTC
CATSRDQGALSYGYTF
>NA|TRBV27|TRBJ2-1|TRBD1
TGTGCCAGCACGACAGGGGTGTACAATGAGCAGTTCTTC
CASTTGVYNEQFF
>NA|TRBV6-6|TRBJ2-3|TRBD2
TGTGCCAGCAGTTTCACTAGCGGCGGCACAGATACGCAGTATTTT
CASSFTSGGTDTQYF
>NA|TRBV19|TRBJ1-6|NA
TGTGCCAGTAGTATGAGGGAGCCAGGCTCACCCCTCCACTTT
CASSMREPGSPLHF
>once|TRBV19|TRBJ2-1|NA
TGTGCCAGTAGTATAGCAGACAGATATGAGCAGTTCTTC
CASSIADRYEQFF